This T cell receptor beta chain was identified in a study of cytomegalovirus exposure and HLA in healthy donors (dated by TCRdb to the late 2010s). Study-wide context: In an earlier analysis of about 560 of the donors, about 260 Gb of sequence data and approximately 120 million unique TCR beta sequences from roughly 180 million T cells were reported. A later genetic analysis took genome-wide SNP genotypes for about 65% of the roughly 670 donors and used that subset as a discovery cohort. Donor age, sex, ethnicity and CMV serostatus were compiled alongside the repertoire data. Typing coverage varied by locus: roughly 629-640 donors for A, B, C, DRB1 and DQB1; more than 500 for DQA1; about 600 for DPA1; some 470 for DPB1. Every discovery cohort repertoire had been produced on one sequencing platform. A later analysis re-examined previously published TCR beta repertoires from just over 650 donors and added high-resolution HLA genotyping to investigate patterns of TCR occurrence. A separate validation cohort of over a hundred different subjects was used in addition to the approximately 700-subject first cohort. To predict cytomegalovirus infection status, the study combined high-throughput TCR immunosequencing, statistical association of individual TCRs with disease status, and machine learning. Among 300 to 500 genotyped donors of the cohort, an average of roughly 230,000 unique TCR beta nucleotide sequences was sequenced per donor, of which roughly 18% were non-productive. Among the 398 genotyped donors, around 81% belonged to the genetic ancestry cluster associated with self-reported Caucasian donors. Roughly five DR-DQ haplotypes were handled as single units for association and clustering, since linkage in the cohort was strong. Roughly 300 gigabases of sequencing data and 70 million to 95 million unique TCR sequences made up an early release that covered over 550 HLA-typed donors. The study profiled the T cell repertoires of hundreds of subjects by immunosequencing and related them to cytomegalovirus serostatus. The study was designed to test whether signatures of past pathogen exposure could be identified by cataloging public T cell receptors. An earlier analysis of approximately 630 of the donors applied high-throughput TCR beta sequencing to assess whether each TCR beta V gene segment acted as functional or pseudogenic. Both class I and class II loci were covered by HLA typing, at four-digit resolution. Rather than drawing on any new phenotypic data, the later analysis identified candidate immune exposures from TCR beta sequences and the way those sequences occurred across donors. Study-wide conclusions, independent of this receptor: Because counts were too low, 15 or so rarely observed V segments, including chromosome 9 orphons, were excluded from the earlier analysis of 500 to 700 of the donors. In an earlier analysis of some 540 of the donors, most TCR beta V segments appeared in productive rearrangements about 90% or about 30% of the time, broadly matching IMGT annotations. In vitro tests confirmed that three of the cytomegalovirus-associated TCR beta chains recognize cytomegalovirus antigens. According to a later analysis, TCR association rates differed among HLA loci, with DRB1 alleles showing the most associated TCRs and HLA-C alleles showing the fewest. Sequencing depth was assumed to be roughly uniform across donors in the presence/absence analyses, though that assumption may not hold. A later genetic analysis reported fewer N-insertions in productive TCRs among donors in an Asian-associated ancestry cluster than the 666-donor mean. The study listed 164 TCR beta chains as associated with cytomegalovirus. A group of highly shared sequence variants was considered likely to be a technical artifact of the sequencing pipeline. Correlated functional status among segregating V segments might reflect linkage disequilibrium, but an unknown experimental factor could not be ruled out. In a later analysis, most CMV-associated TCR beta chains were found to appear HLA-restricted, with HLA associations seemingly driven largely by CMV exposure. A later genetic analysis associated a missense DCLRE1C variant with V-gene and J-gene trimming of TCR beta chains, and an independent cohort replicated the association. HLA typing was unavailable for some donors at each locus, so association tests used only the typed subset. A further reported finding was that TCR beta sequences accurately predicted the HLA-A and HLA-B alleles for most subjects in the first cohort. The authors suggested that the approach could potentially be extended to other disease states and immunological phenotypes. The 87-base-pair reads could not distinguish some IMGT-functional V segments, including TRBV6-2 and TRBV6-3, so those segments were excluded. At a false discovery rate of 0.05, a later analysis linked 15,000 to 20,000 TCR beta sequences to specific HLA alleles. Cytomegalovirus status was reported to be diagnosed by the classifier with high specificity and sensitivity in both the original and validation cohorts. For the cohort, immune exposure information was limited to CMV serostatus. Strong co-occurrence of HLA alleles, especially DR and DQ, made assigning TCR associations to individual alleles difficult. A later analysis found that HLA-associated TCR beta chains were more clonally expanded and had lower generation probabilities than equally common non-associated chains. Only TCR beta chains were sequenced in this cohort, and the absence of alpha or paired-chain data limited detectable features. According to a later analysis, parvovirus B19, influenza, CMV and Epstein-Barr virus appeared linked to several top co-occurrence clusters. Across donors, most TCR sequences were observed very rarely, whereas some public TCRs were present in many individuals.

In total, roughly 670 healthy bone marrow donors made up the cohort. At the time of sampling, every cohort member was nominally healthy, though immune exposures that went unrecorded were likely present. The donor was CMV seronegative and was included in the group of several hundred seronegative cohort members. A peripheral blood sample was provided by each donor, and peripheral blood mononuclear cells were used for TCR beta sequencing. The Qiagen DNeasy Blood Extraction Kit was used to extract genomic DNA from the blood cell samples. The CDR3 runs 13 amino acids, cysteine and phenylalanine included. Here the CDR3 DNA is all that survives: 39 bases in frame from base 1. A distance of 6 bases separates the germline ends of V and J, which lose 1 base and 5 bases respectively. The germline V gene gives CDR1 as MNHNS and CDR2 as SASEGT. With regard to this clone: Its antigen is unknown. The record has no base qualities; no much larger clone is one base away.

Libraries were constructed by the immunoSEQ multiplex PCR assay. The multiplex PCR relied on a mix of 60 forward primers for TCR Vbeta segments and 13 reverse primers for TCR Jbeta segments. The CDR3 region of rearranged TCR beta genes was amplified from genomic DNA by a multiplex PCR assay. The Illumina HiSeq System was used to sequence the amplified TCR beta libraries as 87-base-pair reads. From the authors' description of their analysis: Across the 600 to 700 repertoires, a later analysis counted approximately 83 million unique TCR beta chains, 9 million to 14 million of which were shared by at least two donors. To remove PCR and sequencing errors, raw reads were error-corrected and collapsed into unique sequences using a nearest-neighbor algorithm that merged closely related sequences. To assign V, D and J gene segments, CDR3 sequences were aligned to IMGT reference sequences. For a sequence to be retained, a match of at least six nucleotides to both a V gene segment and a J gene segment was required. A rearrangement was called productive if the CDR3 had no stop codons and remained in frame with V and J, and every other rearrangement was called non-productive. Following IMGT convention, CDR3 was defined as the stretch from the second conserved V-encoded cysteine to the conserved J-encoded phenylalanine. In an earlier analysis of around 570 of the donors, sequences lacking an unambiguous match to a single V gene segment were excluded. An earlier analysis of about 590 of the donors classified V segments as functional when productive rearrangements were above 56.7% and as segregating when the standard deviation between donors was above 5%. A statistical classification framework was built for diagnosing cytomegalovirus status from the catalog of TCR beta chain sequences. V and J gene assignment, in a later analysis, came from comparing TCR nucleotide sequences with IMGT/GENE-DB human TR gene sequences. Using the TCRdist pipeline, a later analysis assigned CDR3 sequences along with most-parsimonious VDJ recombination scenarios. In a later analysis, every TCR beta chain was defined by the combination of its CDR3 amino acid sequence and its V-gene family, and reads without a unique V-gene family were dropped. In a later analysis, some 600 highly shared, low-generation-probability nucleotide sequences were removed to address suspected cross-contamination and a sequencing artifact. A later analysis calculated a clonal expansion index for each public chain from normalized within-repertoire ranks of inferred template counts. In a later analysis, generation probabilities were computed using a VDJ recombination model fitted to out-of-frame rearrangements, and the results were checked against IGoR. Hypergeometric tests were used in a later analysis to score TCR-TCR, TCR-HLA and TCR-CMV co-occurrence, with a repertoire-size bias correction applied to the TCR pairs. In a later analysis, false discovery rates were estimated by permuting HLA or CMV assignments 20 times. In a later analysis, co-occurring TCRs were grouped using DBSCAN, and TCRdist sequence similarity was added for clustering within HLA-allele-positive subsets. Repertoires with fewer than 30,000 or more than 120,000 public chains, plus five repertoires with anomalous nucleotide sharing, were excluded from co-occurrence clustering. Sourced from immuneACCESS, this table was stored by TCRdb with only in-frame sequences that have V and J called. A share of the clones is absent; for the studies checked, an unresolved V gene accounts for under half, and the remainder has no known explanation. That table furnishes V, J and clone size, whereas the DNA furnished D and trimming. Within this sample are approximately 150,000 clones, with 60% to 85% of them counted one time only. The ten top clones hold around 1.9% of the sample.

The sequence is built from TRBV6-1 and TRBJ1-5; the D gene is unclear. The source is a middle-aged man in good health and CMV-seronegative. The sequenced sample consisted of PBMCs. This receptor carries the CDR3 CASSEGGDQPQHF. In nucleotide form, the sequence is TGTGCCAGCAGTGAAGGAGGCGATCAGCCCCAGCATTTT.